The rows below give T cell receptor beta chains drawn from one sample of a study of cytomegalovirus exposure and HLA in healthy donors. Clones were sequenced by immunoSEQ multiplex PCR, and TCRdb holds only the in-frame ones, with some missing. Among some 120,000 clones listed, 81% were seen once. The sequenced sample consisted of PBMCs. The receptors were sampled from a man younger than 35 in good health and CMV-seronegative. The CDR3 runs from the conserved cysteine through the conserved F or W. D genes are given only for firm matches. Some rows mark clone size as missing; the rest say once, few, many or name a class of expanded clone.

CASSLGQGIQETQYF,TGTGCCAGCAGCTTGGGACAGGGGATCCAAGAGACCCAGTACTTC,TRBV7-6,.,TRBD1,TRBJ2-5
CASSSPGQADYEQYF,TGTGCCAGCAGTTCACCGGGACAGGCAGACTACGAGCAGTACTTC,TRBV6-5,.,TRBD1,TRBJ2-7
CASSYDRGDYNSPLHF,TGCGCCAGCAGCTACGACAGGGGGGATTATAATTCACCCCTCCACTTT,TRBV5-1,.,TRBD1,TRBJ1-6
CASSLVVDSNYGYTF,TGCGCCAGCAGCTTGGTGGTGGACAGTAACTATGGCTACACCTTC,TRBV5-1,once,.,TRBJ1-2
CASSPRDRGGGPETQYF,TGTGCCAGCAGCCCCCGGGACAGGGGGGGAGGGCCAGAGACCCAGTACTTC,TRBV9,few,TRBD1,TRBJ2-5
CASSLVGSGGTDTQYF,TGTGCCAGCAGCCTAGTAGGGAGCGGGGGGACAGATACGCAGTATTTT,TRBV13,.,TRBD2,TRBJ2-3
CASSSLGPAGEKLFF,TGTGCCAGCAGTTCGTTAGGACCTGCGGGCGAAAAACTGTTTTTT,TRBV6-6,.,.,TRBJ1-4
CATDERQGYTF,TGTGCCACCGACGAGCGTCAGGGCTACACCTTC,TRBV7-9,.,.,TRBJ1-2
CSSSLGSSGFFEKLFF,TGTTCCAGCAGCTTAGGCTCCTCAGGTTTTTTTGAAAAACTGTTTTTT,TRBV7-9,.,.,TRBJ1-4
CASSITWEAVNYGYTF,TGTGCCAGTAGTATAACCTGGGAGGCCGTTAACTATGGCTACACCTTC,TRBV19,once,.,TRBJ1-2
CASTPDSAFNEKLFF,TGTGCCAGCACCCCGGACTCAGCTTTTAATGAAAAACTGTTTTTT,TRBV6-1,.,.,TRBJ1-4
CASSYSRAGQVYGYTF,TGTGCCAGCAGTTACTCGAGGGCGGGACAGGTCTATGGCTACACCTTC,TRBV6-5,.,TRBD1,TRBJ1-2
CASSLGPEYGNTIYF,TGTGCCAGCAGCTTAGGGCCGGAGTATGGAAACACCATATATTTT,TRBV7-9,.,.,TRBJ1-3
CASRLGQGKNSPLHF,TGTGCCAGCAGGTTGGGACAGGGGAAAAATTCACCCCTCCACTTT,TRBV2,few,TRBD1,TRBJ1-6
CASSTELGPFGGGLETQYF,TGTGCCAGTAGTACTGAATTGGGGCCGTTTGGCGGGGGGCTGGAGACCCAGTACTTC,TRBV19,.,TRBD2,TRBJ2-5
CANLGGSMNTEAFF,TGTGCCAACCTGGGAGGGTCTATGAACACTGAAGCTTTCTTT,TRBV2,.,.,TRBJ1-1
CASSYAGMGNTEAFF,TGCGCCAGCAGCTACGCCGGGATGGGGAACACTGAAGCTTTCTTT,TRBV5-1,.,.,TRBJ1-1
CATWDRVDEQYF,TGTGCCACGTGGGACAGGGTAGACGAGCAGTACTTC,TRBV5-4,.,TRBD1,TRBJ2-7
CASLRGIPEDEQFF,TGTGCCTCCCTGAGAGGCATTCCCGAGGATGAGCAGTTCTTC,TRBV2,.,.,TRBJ2-1
CASEENEGLSEAFF,TGTGCCAGCGAAGAGAATGAGGGACTAAGTGAAGCTTTCTTT,TRBV18,.,.,TRBJ1-1